This TCR beta chain was sequenced in a study of OX40 agonist ivuxolimab in advanced cancers. Looked up from germline, CDR1 is SGHDT and CDR2 is YYEEEE. The trim removed 5 bases at V and 5 bases at J, leaving 6 bases unmatched. This CDR3 contains 14 residues. TCRdb's copy holds only in-frame clones and misses some; the assay was immunoSEQ multiplex PCR. This sample has 80,000 to 95,000 clones, with about 86% found just once. No patient had autoimmune disease or received systemic immunosuppression. The sequences come from CD4+ or CD8+ T cells sorted from blood, collected in a trial of the OX40 agonist ivuxolimab. The chain employs TRBV5-6 and TRBJ1-1; 10 nucleotides line up with TRBD1. The TCR comes from an adult with an advanced solid tumor such as melanoma, head and neck, liver or kidney cancer. CDR3 bases: TGTGCCAGCAGTTCGCCGGGACAGGGGACTGAAGCTTTCTTT. Residues: CASSSPGQGTEAFF.